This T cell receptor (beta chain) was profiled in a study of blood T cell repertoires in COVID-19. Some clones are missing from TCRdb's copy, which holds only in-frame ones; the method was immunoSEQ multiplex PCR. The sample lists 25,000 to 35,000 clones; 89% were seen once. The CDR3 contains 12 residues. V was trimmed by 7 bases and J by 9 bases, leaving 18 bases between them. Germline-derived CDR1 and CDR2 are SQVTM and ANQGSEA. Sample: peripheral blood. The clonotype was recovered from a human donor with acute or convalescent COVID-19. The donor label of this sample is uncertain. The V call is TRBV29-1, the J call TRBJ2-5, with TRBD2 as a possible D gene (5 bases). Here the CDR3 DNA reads TGCAGCGCCGCGGGCTCAAAGCTGGCCCAGTACTTC. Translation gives CSAAGSKLAQYF.